Following are 12 T cell receptor beta chains from one sample sequenced in a study of a mutant IDH1 vaccine in newly diagnosed glioma. Repertoires were generated with immunoSEQ multiplex PCR, while TCRdb's copy carries only in-frame clones and drops some. The repertoire holds around 87,000 clones, with roughly four fifths as singletons. The time point was: baseline, week 1 (first vaccination visit). The treatment: pre-vaccination baseline after standard-of-care therapy. Here the sequenced sample was PBMCs, taken from a glioma patient treated with radiotherapy, temozolomide or both. The receptors derive from a woman aged 45-65 years with glioma.

To note about this clone: The sample carries other DNA sequences with the same CDR3. The chain carries TRBV9 and TRBJ1-1; the D is unclear. V was clipped by 0 bases and J by 0 bases, with 3 bases between them. The V gene's germline CDR1 is SGDLS and CDR2 YYNGEE. CDR3 size: 13 residues. CDR3: CASSVEVNTEAFF. CDR3 coding DNA: TGTGCCAGCAGCGTAGAGGTGAACACTGAAGCTTTCTTT. The full variable domain, its missing parts supplied by reference TRBV9 and TRBJ1-1, is DSGVTQTPKHLITATGQRVTLRCSPRSGDLSVYWYQQSLDQGLQFLIQYYNGEERAKGNILERFSAQQFPDLHSELNLSSLELGDSALYFCASSVEVNTEAFFGQGTRLTVV.

This chain joins TRBV5-1 and TRBJ2-3; 8 nucleotides line up with TRBD2. The CDR3 runs 17 residues. V gave up 0 bases and J gave up 5 bases; unmatched junction bases: 11. The V gene's germline CDR1 is SGHRS and CDR2 YFSETQ. CDR3 residues: CASSLEGRTSFLDTQYF. DNA for the CDR3: TGCGCCAGCAGCTTGGAGGGCAGGACTAGCTTTTTAGATACGCAGTATTTT. Using reference TRBV5-1 and TRBJ2-3 for the parts outside the CDR3, the full variable domain is KAGVTQTPRYLIKTRGQQVTLSCSPISGHRSVSWYQQTPGQGLQFLFEYFSETQRNKGNFPGRFSGRQFSNSRSEMNVSTLELGDSALYLCASSLEGRTSFLDTQYFGPGTRLTVL.

The genes are TRBV27 and TRBJ1-4; 7 bases map to TRBD1. Unmatched junction bases numbered 4, after V lost 1 base and J lost 5 bases. The CDR3 is 15 amino acids. CDR1 is MNHEY and CDR2 is SMNVEV in the germline V gene (reference sequence). Here the CDR3 reads CASSLYTGANEKLFF. As DNA, the CDR3 is TGTGCCAGCAGTTTATATACAGGGGCCAATGAAAAACTGTTTTTT.

V is TRBV19 and J is TRBJ1-1, with D perhaps matching TRBD1 (6 bases). The V and J ends lost 9 bases and 5 bases respectively, with 16 bases between them. CDR3 length: 13 residues. Germline loops: CDR1 LNHDA, CDR2 SQIVND (reference sequence). This CDR3 is CASIRNRATEAFF. CDR3 bases: TGTGCCAGCATAAGGAACAGGGCGACTGAAGCTTTCTTT.

This clone was seen a handful of times. The chain recombines TRBV5-1 with TRBJ1-6; D may be TRBD1 (5 bases). Trimming removed 4 bases at V and 10 bases at J, with 18 bases between. From germline, CDR1 is SGHRS and CDR2 YFSETQ. The CDR3 contains 15 residues. CDR3 amino acids: CASSPTGEYGSPLHF. As DNA, the CDR3 is TGCGCCAGCAGCCCGACGGGGGAATACGGATCACCCCTCCACTTT.

V gene TRBV5-6 combines with J gene TRBJ1-2, with TRBD1 as a possible D gene (5 bases). There are 15 residues in the CDR3. Looked up from germline, CDR1 is SGHDT and CDR2 is YYEEEE. Trimming left V 4 bases short and J 4 bases short, with 17 bases between. CDR3 sequence (DNA): TGTGCCAGCAGCGTAGATCCAGGGAAGGGCTATGGCTACACCTTC. It translates to CASSVDPGKGYGYTF. The whole variable domain, remainder taken from reference TRBV5-6 and TRBJ1-2, is DAGVTQSPTHLIKTRGQQVTLRCSPKSGHDTVSWYQQALGQGPQFIFQYYEEEERQRGNFPDRFSGHQFPNYSSELNVNALLLGDSALYLCASSVDPGKGYGYTFGSGTRLTVV.

This clone has a single count. This sequence joins TRBV4-2 and TRBJ1-2; TRBD1 is a possible D gene (5 bases). In germline, CDR1 is LGHNA, CDR2 YNFKEQ. With 2 bases removed from V and 0 bases from J, the gap between germline ends came to 7 bases. CDR3 length: 14 amino acids. The CDR3 coding sequence is TGTGCCAGCAGCCAACTACAGGCTAACTATGGCTACACCTTC. Its protein product is CASSQLQANYGYTF.

This clone was seen a handful of times. The gene calls are TRBV19 and TRBJ2-1, with D tentatively TRBD2 (7 bases). The CDR3 is 15 amino acids. V gave up 4 bases and J gave up 4 bases, with 14 bases separating them. Germline V CDR1 and CDR2: LNHDA, SQIVND (reference sequence). Written as DNA, the CDR3 is TGTGCCAGTAGTAGGGGCAGGGGAGGGTACAATGAGCAGTTCTTC. Translated, it gives CASSRGRGGYNEQFF.

This chain links TRBV19 with TRBJ2-5; D is ambiguous. Germline V CDR1 and CDR2: LNHDA, SQIVND (reference sequence). V was clipped by 5 bases and J by 5 bases, with 12 bases between them. The CDR3 covers 13 residues. CDR3 DNA sequence: TGTGCCAGTAGTCCGTCCCTACAGGAGACCCAGTACTTC. Encoded protein: CASSPSLQETQYF.

In this sample, this clone turned up a few times. The CDR3 bases are TGTGCCAGTAAGCTGAGGGGAGGGGGTCCTGAAGCTTTCTTT. It codes for CASKLRGGGPEAFF. V and J are TRBV19 and TRBJ1-1; a possible D gene is TRBD1 (6 bases). The CDR3 length is 14 residues. Germline CDR1 reads LNHDA; CDR2 reads SQIVND (reference sequence). The germline V and J ends were trimmed by 7 bases and 6 bases, with 18 bases remaining between them.

V is TRBV9 and J is TRBJ1-4; 7 bases line up with TRBD1. The CDR3 length is 19 residues. Germline CDR1 reads SGDLS; CDR2 reads YYNGEE. V trimming: 2 bases; J trimming: 1 base; junction bases outside the gene matches: 14. CDR3 in DNA: TGTGCCAGCAGCGTGGGCCCCTCTGGAGGGGGCCGAACTAATGAAAAACTGTTTTTT. Residues: CASSVGPSGGGRTNEKLFF.

V and J are TRBV19 and TRBJ2-5; 7 positions match TRBD1. The V and J ends lost 6 bases and 7 bases, in that order; junction bases with no gene match: 11. Germline V gene lookup returns CDR1 LNHDA and CDR2 SQIVND (reference sequence). This CDR3 spans 14 amino acids. The CDR3 DNA follows: TGTGCCAGTAGCCGTACAGGGGTTCAGGGGACCCAGTACTTC. Amino acid sequence: CASSRTGVQGTQYF.